These T cell receptor beta chains were read from a single sample in a study of cytomegalovirus exposure and HLA in healthy donors. Profiling relied on immunoSEQ multiplex PCR, and the TCRdb table lists in-frame clones only, not all of them. The sample includes some 140,000 clones, approximately 9% of them seen just once. The sample was PBMCs. These receptors all stem from a woman between 35 and 50 years old in good health and CMV-seropositive. CDR3s include the opening cysteine and the closing phenylalanine or tryptophan. A D gene is named only where the DNA matches it firmly. Not all rows give a size; the values are once, few, many and, for expanded clones, a class.

cdr3_aa cdr3_nt clone_size d_call j_call v_call
CASRRSQEDTQYF TGTGCCAGTAGGCGATCCCAGGAAGATACGCAGTATTTT - - TRBJ2-3 TRBV19
CASSQDLVHANSPLHF TGCGCCAGCAGCCAAGATCTAGTTCATGCAAATTCACCCCTCCACTTT - - TRBJ1-6 TRBV4-3
CASSLQGASQPQHF TGTGCCAGCAGTTTACAGGGGGCGAGTCAGCCCCAGCATTTT - TRBD1 TRBJ1-5 TRBV27
CASSLAGGQETQYF TGTGCCAGCAGTTTAGCGGGGGGTCAAGAGACCCAGTACTTC once TRBD2 TRBJ2-5 TRBV6-1
CASSFITGYEETQYF TGTGCCAGCAGCTTCATTACAGGGTACGAGGAGACCCAGTACTTC - - TRBJ2-5 TRBV7-2
CASSSTRQGLIQYF TGTGCCAGCAGCTCAACACGACAGGGCTTAATTCAGTACTTC few TRBD1 TRBJ2-4 TRBV5-5
CASSQEGERGGPYNEQFF TGTGCCAGCAGCCAAGAAGGGGAGCGGGGGGGCCCCTACAATGAGCAGTTCTTC - TRBD2 TRBJ2-1 TRBV4-2
CASSFGRGTEAFF TGTGCCAGCAGCTTCGGTAGAGGGACTGAAGCTTTCTTT - - TRBJ1-1 TRBV7-2
CASSLAIQASGDFSTDTQYF TGCGCCAGCAGCTTGGCGATTCAGGCTAGCGGGGACTTCAGCACAGATACGCAGTATTTT few TRBD2 TRBJ2-3 TRBV5-1
CASSVSLSSSYEQYF TGTGCTAGTAGTGTTTCTTTAAGTAGCTCCTACGAGCAGTACTTC - - TRBJ2-7 TRBV19
CASSLLGARVYTEAFF TGCGCCAGCAGCTTGTTAGGGGCCCGAGTGTACACTGAAGCTTTCTTT few - TRBJ1-1 TRBV5-1
CASSLRKSYEQYF TGTGCCAGCAGCTTGCGAAAATCCTACGAGCAGTACTTC - - TRBJ2-7 TRBV7-2
CAIGDGDNEQFF TGTGCCATAGGGGATGGCGACAATGAGCAGTTCTTC - - TRBJ2-1 TRBV10-3
CSARVVNEQFF TGCAGTGCTAGAGTAGTCAATGAGCAGTTCTTC few - TRBJ2-1 TRBV20-1
CASSLQGTHMSNQPQHF TGTGCCAGCAGCTTACAGGGAACCCATATGAGCAATCAGCCCCAGCATTTT few - TRBJ1-5 TRBV5-8
CASSLPRAVQETQYF TGTGCCAGCAGCCTCCCCAGAGCGGTGCAAGAGACCCAGTACTTC few - TRBJ2-5 TRBV7-9
CASSPGGGAKNIQYF TGTGCCAGCAGCCCGGGGGGTGGCGCCAAAAACATTCAGTACTTC few TRBD2 TRBJ2-4 TRBV7-3
CASSQTGTYTTEAFF TGTGCCAGCAGCCAAACAGGGACCTATACCACTGAAGCTTTCTTT few - TRBJ1-1 TRBV6-6
CASSLDRGRFRGNTIYF TGCGCCAGCAGCTTGGACAGGGGGCGTTTCAGGGGAAACACCATATATTTT few TRBD1 TRBJ1-3 TRBV5-1